These T cell receptor beta chains were read from a single sample in a study of post-analysis software for immune sequencing data. TCRdb analysed the PCR reads with MiXCR anew, one entry per CDR3 protein. The repertoire holds around 180,000 distinct CDR3 sequences, with roughly 30% as singletons. The sequenced sample consisted of blood. The receptors derive from a girl aged 5 to 17 with multiple sclerosis. The conserved cysteine and the conserved F or W are not part of the CDR3 here. The order of the fields is V gene, CDR3 protein.

V: TRBV29-1; CDR3: SVEQRATYEQY
V: TRBV30; CDR3: AWSVRAGVPDTQY
V: TRBV5-1; CDR3: ASSLWRQGVYEQF
V: TRBV28; CDR3: ASGGGPYLYGYT
V: TRBV4-1; CDR3: ASSQTLYSGLEQF
V: TRBV6-1; CDR3: ASRPKQVQEYSNQPQH
V: TRBV12-3/TRBV12-4; CDR3: ASSTGTPTSQY
V: TRBV4-1; CDR3: ASSPLLAGGQPDTQY
V: TRBV29-1; CDR3: SVDPKGTGETQY
V: TRBV6-1; CDR3: ALAPWRELADTQY
V: TRBV12-3/TRBV12-4; CDR3: ASSFGLAGDFPSTDTQY
V: TRBV10-3; CDR3: AISESAVSETQY
V: TRBV20-1; CDR3: SARPERGQGNSPLH
V: TRBV12-3/TRBV12-4; CDR3: ASTDRANYGYT
V: TRBV10-3; CDR3: AISPRSADYEQY
V: TRBV7-9; CDR3: ASSLGKGPHEQF
V: TRBV24-1; CDR3: ATREGGKSSYNEQF
V: TRBV3-1; CDR3: ASSQDGRTKQY
V: TRBV12-3/TRBV12-4; CDR3: ASSPREVLDTQY
V: TRBV3-1; CDR3: ASSLQRELINEQF
V: TRBV12-3/TRBV12-4; CDR3: ASSLIGGMEEQY
V: TRBV5-1; CDR3: ASSSNKRHGYT
V: TRBV20-1; CDR3: SATIAGEASYEQY
V: TRBV20-1; CDR3: SARDVVGGGNYGYT
V: TRBV7-3; CDR3: ASSSTEGGEAF
V: TRBV21-1; CDR3: ASSNVILPSSYNSPLH
V: TRBV20-1; CDR3: SAEGGKTYEQY
V: TRBV5-1; CDR3: ASTKGAGSYNEQF
V: TRBV29-1; CDR3: SVEEDVRLKGYT
V: TRBV12-3/TRBV12-4; CDR3: ASSPPQGREETQY
V: TRBV6-5; CDR3: ATARGHSSYNEQF
V: TRBV28; CDR3: ALRTSGRHSYEQY
V: TRBV29-1; CDR3: SVEPSEEIQY
V: TRBV7-8; CDR3: ASSPSGGEGTGELF
V: TRBV27; CDR3: ASSWGTGITGELF
V: TRBV9; CDR3: ASSVGPNTYEQY
V: TRBV3-1; CDR3: ASSQVYTASGRPQSNTGELF
V: TRBV6-6; CDR3: ASSYGTARSRADTQY
V: TRBV5-1; CDR3: AGSPSEGSTDTQY
V: TRBV7-9; CDR3: ASSLGLAELQETQY
V: TRBV7-2; CDR3: ASSLALAGVSETQY
V: TRBV5-1; CDR3: ASSLAVTSVSYEQY
V: TRBV11-2; CDR3: ASSPPSGLWKETQY
V: TRBV6-1; CDR3: ANLTGANYGYT
V: TRBV5-1; CDR3: ASSWTGGAETQY